Listed below are T cell receptor beta chains from one sample, sequenced in a study of blood T cell repertoires in COVID-19. Here immunoSEQ multiplex PCR was the method, and the copy in TCRdb shows in-frame clones only, minus some. The data show roughly 50,000 clones, 90% seen once. The sample taken for sequencing was peripheral blood. The receptors come from a man between 65 and 79 years old with acute or convalescent COVID-19. Both conserved end residues are part of each CDR3. The order of the fields is CDR3 DNA, CDR3 protein, D gene, CDR3 length, J gene, clone size, V gene. D genes are given only for firm matches. Not every row has a clone size; where given, it reads once, few, many or a size class.

TGTGCCAGCAGGGGCCGACAGGGGTTCCCCTATGGCTACACCTTC | CASRGRQGFPYGYTF | TRBD1 | 15 | TRBJ1-2 | - | TRBV6-5
TGTGCCAGCAGTGCACAGCCTTCTTCACCCCTCCACTTT | CASSAQPSSPLHF | - | 13 | TRBJ1-6 | - | TRBV6-4
TGTGCCAGCAGCGCAGGGAATCGGACAGGGGGCTTCTATGGCTACACCTTC | CASSAGNRTGGFYGYTF | TRBD1 | 17 | TRBJ1-2 | once | TRBV9
TGTGCCAGCAGCCCAATTATGGGACAGGGGGTGCTCGCCTACGAGCAGTACTTC | CASSPIMGQGVLAYEQYF | TRBD1 | 18 | TRBJ2-7 | - | TRBV7-2
TGTGCCAGCAGCCCACAGGGAGTCAATTCACCCCTCCACTTT | CASSPQGVNSPLHF | - | 14 | TRBJ1-6 | - | TRBV27
TGTGCCAGCAGCCGAGCGGGGGGCGCTAATGAAAAACTGTTTTTT | CASSRAGGANEKLFF | - | 15 | TRBJ1-4 | - | TRBV25-1
TGTGCCAGCAGTGAACACTACGAGCAGTACTTC | CASSEHYEQYF | - | 11 | TRBJ2-7 | - | TRBV2
TGTGCCAGTAGTCCCGAGTCCGGGACTGGGGAGCTGTTTTTT | CASSPESGTGELFF | - | 14 | TRBJ2-2 | once | TRBV19
TGTGCCAGCAGCTTTCAGGGGGCGAGAAACACTGAAGCTTTCTTT | CASSFQGARNTEAFF | TRBD1 | 15 | TRBJ1-1 | - | TRBV7-3
TGCGCCAGCAGCCAAGTCAGGGGGGAGCTGTTTTTT | CASSQVRGELFF | - | 12 | TRBJ2-2 | - | TRBV4-1
TGTGCCAGCAGCCTACAGACAGGGGCCAATCAGCCCCAGCATTTT | CASSLQTGANQPQHF | TRBD1 | 15 | TRBJ1-5 | once | TRBV7-8
TGTGCCAGCAGCACCCCGATTCAGGGGGCGGGTCTCAATCAGCCCCAGCATTTT | CASSTPIQGAGLNQPQHF | TRBD1 | 18 | TRBJ1-5 | - | TRBV2
TGTGCCATCAGTGCGGCAGCGGGGGATGAGCAGTTCTTC | CAISAAAGDEQFF | TRBD2 | 13 | TRBJ2-1 | - | TRBV10-3
TGCGCCAGCAGCTTGGAACCTATGACCCGGGGGACAACTAATGAAAAACTGTTTTTT | CASSLEPMTRGTTNEKLFF | - | 19 | TRBJ1-4 | - | TRBV5-1
TGTGCCTGGAGCAGGACTAGCGGAAACAATGAGCAGTTCTTC | CAWSRTSGNNEQFF | TRBD2 | 14 | TRBJ2-1 | few | TRBV30
TGTGCCAGTTCTCCAGGGCCGGGAAACATTCAGTACTTC | CASSPGPGNIQYF | - | 13 | TRBJ2-4 | - | TRBV19
TGTGCCAGCAAGGCAGGGTTAATCTATGGCTACACCTTC | CASKAGLIYGYTF | - | 13 | TRBJ1-2 | - | TRBV2
TGTGCCAGCAGCGAGACCGGCGCGGCTACGCAGTATTTT | CASSETGAATQYF | - | 13 | TRBJ2-3 | - | TRBV28
TGTGCCACCAGTGATTTAAGTCCAGGCCACAATGAGCAGTTCTTC | CATSDLSPGHNEQFF | - | 15 | TRBJ2-1 | - | TRBV24-1
TGCGCCAGCAGCGCATACTCGGATAACAGGGGGCAGGAAAAACTGTTTTTT | CASSAYSDNRGQEKLFF | TRBD1 | 17 | TRBJ1-4 | - | TRBV4-1
TGTGCCAGCAGCTTGGATCTATTAAGAAATGTGAACACTGAAGCTTTCTTT | CASSLDLLRNVNTEAFF | - | 17 | TRBJ1-1 | - | TRBV5-8
TGTGCCAGCAGTTCGGACAGGGGTTCTGGAAACACCATATATTTT | CASSSDRGSGNTIYF | TRBD1 | 15 | TRBJ1-3 | - | TRBV2
TGTGCCAGCAGCTTAGATCCGGGGAAATACTATGGCTACACCTTC | CASSLDPGKYYGYTF | - | 15 | TRBJ1-2 | - | TRBV7-8
TGCGCCAGCAGCCAAGATCAGGGGGGTGGGTATAGCAATCAGCCCCAGCATTTT | CASSQDQGGGYSNQPQHF | TRBD1 | 18 | TRBJ1-5 | - | TRBV4-1
TGCAGCGTTGGGCAGGGGAAAAACATTCAGTACTTC | CSVGQGKNIQYF | - | 12 | TRBJ2-4 | once | TRBV29-1
TGTGCCAGCAGCACTAGACAGGAGAGCTCCTACGAGCAGTACTTC | CASSTRQESSYEQYF | - | 15 | TRBJ2-7 | - | TRBV27
TGTGCCAGCAGCGCCCGGGACACCTATTCACCCCTCCACTTT | CASSARDTYSPLHF | - | 14 | TRBJ1-6 | - | TRBV9
TGTGCCAGCAGGGACAGTAGCACAGATACGCAGTATTTT | CASRDSSTDTQYF | - | 13 | TRBJ2-3 | - | TRBV28
TGTGCCAGCAGTTACTCGCCGGTTATCCAGGGTTCCACTAATGAAAAACTGTTTTTT | CASSYSPVIQGSTNEKLFF | - | 19 | TRBJ1-4 | - | TRBV6-2/TRBV6-3
TGTGCCAGCAGCCAGACTGGCGGGGCGGGCGAATACAATGAGCAGTTCTTC | CASSQTGGAGEYNEQFF | - | 17 | TRBJ2-1 | - | TRBV4-2
TGTGCCAGCAGCTTAGAACACGGAGCCACCATATATTTT | CASSLEHGATIYF | - | 13 | TRBJ1-3 | - | TRBV11-3
TGTGCCAGCAGCTTAAACTTGAGTGGCTATGGCTACACCTTC | CASSLNLSGYGYTF | - | 14 | TRBJ1-2 | - | TRBV7-2
TGTGCCAGCAGCTTTGGGCAGAAGAATGAAAAACTGTTTTTT | CASSFGQKNEKLFF | - | 14 | TRBJ1-4 | - | TRBV12-1
TGTGCCAGCAGCGATATTACAGGGGTTCAAGAGACCCAGTACTTC | CASSDITGVQETQYF | TRBD1 | 15 | TRBJ2-5 | - | TRBV9
TGTGCCAGCAGCTTAGTAGGGGGTGACACCGGGGAGCTGTTTTTT | CASSLVGGDTGELFF | - | 15 | TRBJ2-2 | - | TRBV7-6
TGTGCCAGCAGCGTAAATCCGGGACAGGGTGGAAACACCATATATTTT | CASSVNPGQGGNTIYF | TRBD1 | 16 | TRBJ1-3 | - | TRBV9
TGTGCCAGTAGTTCCCTCAACCGTGACAGGTCTGGAAACACCATATATTTT | CASSSLNRDRSGNTIYF | - | 17 | TRBJ1-3 | - | TRBV19
TGTGCCAGCAGTCTTACAGGGGCCAGGGGTTCACCCCTCCACTTT | CASSLTGARGSPLHF | TRBD1 | 15 | TRBJ1-6 | - | TRBV28
TGTGCCAGCAGTGCAAGGGGTTCCCTCTATGGCTACACCTTC | CASSARGSLYGYTF | - | 14 | TRBJ1-2 | - | TRBV25-1
TGTGCCAGCAGCTCACAGGGTTGGGCGACAGATACGCAGTATTTT | CASSSQGWATDTQYF | - | 15 | TRBJ2-3 | - | TRBV6-5
TGTGCCAGCAGTGACTACGGGACAGGGACCTACAATGAGCAGTTCTTC | CASSDYGTGTYNEQFF | TRBD1 | 16 | TRBJ2-1 | - | TRBV6-4
TGTGCCAGCAGCTTGGGAGGGTCGGGCACTGAAGCTTTCTTT | CASSLGGSGTEAFF | - | 14 | TRBJ1-1 | - | TRBV5-5
TGTGCCAGCAGCGGCACAGGGAGCAATCAGCCCCAGCATTTT | CASSGTGSNQPQHF | - | 14 | TRBJ1-5 | - | TRBV9
TGCACCAGCAGCCGTCGGGACACCACGGAGAGAGATTTT | CTSSRRDTTERDF | - | 13 | TRBJ1-5 | - | TRBV1
TGTGCCAGCAGCCTACAGCAACCGAACACTGAAGCTTTCTTT | CASSLQQPNTEAFF | - | 14 | TRBJ1-1 | - | TRBV14
TGCAGCGTAGGACAGGGGGAGACTGAAGCTTTCTTT | CSVGQGETEAFF | TRBD1 | 12 | TRBJ1-1 | - | TRBV29-1
TGTGCCAGCAGCCGACAGCTTCACGAGAACACCGGGGAGCTGTTTTTT | CASSRQLHENTGELFF | - | 16 | TRBJ2-2 | - | TRBV4-2
TGTGCCAGCAGCTTAGGACAGGGGAGCACTGAAGCTTTCTTT | CASSLGQGSTEAFF | TRBD1 | 14 | TRBJ1-1 | - | TRBV7-9
TGTGCCAGCAGCTTAGAACTGGGAACGCGGGATCAGCCCCAGCATTTT | CASSLELGTRDQPQHF | - | 16 | TRBJ1-5 | - | TRBV11-2
TGTGCCAGCAGCTTACCAGGGAACACTGAAGCTTTCTTT | CASSLPGNTEAFF | - | 13 | TRBJ1-1 | - | TRBV7-3
TGTGCCAGTAGTTACAGGGGGCGTCGTCGACAAGAGACCCAGTACTTC | CASSYRGRRRQETQYF | TRBD1 | 16 | TRBJ2-5 | - | TRBV19
TGTGCCAGCAGTTTTTGGTCCAGGGACAATCAGCCCCAGCATTTT | CASSFWSRDNQPQHF | - | 15 | TRBJ1-5 | - | TRBV28
TGTGCCAGCAGTTTACCGACAGGATTAACCTACGAGCAGTACTTC | CASSLPTGLTYEQYF | - | 15 | TRBJ2-7 | few | TRBV28
TGTGCCAGCCGTCCCGACAGGGGGCAATACAATGAGCAGTTCTTC | CASRPDRGQYNEQFF | TRBD1 | 15 | TRBJ2-1 | - | TRBV6-5
TGTGCCAGTAGTATATCCCGAACGAGGGACAGTTCCTACGAGCAGCACTTC | CASSISRTRDSSYEQHF | TRBD1 | 17 | TRBJ2-7 | - | TRBV19
TGTGCCAGCAAGCAGGGGGCGCGGGCCGGGGAGCTGTTTTTT | CASKQGARAGELFF | TRBD1 | 14 | TRBJ2-2 | - | TRBV2
TGTGCCAGCAGGCCAAAGGGGGCCCCCAGCAATCAGCCCCAGCATTTT | CASRPKGAPSNQPQHF | TRBD1 | 16 | TRBJ1-5 | - | TRBV28
TGTGCCAGCAGTCGGGCCGGAGGGCCCCGGACAGATACGCAGTATTTT | CASSRAGGPRTDTQYF | - | 16 | TRBJ2-3 | - | TRBV28